The clone carrying this T cell receptor beta chain occurred many times. Its specificity is not known. RNA transcripts yielded amplified TCR beta CDR3 regions. Initially, a first-round RT-PCR of the TCR CDR3 employed the HTBI primer set. Each CDR3 protein gets one entry after TCRdb re-called the multiplex PCR reads with MiXCR. The sample lists fewer than 450,000 distinct CDR3 sequences, roughly 15% occurring once. This sample is part of a study of T cells in Graves' hyperthyroidism and ophthalmopathy. Whole-study findings and limits: Before onset, ophthalmopathy was predicted by the model a median 6.5 months earlier. Among thyroid clonotypes expanded above 0.001, most also appeared in blood.

The CDR3 runs 15 residues. Trimming at V came to 0 bases and at J to 5 bases, leaving 4 bases not matched to a gene. CDR1 and CDR2 from the germline V gene are SNHLY and FYNNEI. The sequence was collected from a woman aged 55-69 years with Graves' ophthalmopathy. The sequenced material came from blood. V gene TRBV2 combines with J gene TRBJ2-1; 7 bases map to TRBD2. The CDR3, as DNA: TGTGCCAGCAGTGAAGCGCGGGGGAGGCACAATGAGCAGTTCTTC. It codes for CASSEARGRHNEQFF.